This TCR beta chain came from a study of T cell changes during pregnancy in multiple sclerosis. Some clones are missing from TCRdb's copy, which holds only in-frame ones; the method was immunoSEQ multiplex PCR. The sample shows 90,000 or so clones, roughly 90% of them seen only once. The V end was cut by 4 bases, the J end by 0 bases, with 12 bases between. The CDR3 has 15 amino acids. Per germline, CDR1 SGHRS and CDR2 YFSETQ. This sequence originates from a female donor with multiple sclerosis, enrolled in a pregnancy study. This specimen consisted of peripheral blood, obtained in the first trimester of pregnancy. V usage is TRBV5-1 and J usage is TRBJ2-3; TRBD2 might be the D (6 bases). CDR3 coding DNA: TGCGCCAGCAGCGCCTACGGGGGTAGCACAGATACGCAGTATTTT. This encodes CASSAYGGSTDTQYF.